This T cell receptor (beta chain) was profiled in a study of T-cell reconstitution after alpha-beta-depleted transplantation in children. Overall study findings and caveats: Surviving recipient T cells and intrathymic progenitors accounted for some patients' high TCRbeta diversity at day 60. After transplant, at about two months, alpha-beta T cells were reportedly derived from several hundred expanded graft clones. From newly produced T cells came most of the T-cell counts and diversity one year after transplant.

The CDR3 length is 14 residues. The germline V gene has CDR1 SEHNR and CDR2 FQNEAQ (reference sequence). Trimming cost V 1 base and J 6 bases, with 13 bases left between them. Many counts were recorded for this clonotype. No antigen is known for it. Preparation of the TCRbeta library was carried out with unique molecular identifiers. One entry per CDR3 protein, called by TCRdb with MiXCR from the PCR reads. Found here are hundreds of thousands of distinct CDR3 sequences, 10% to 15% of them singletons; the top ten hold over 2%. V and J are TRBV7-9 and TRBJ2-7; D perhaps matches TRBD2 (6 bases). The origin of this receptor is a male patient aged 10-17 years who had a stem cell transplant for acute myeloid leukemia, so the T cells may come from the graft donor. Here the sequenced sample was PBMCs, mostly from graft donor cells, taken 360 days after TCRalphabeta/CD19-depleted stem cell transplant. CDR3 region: CASSLVLTRSEQYF. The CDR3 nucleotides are TGTGCCAGCAGCTTAGTCTTGACTAGGAGCGAGCAGTACTTC.